This record covers a single T cell receptor (beta chain). The V and J ends lost 0 bases and 4 bases, in that order; junction bases with no gene match: 3. This CDR3 is built from 15 residues. Germline CDR1 reads MNHEY; CDR2 reads SVGAGI. This specimen belongs to a study of technical replicates of blood from several donors. This table comes from immunoSEQ multiplex PCR, and its TCRdb copy is limited to in-frame clones, with some not included. The sample carries approximately 99,000 clones, approximately 96% recorded once. The material sequenced was T cells isolated from PBMCs. The TCR was taken from a human donor in good health. This chain links TRBV6-5 with TRBJ1-5; 7 bases are a match to TRBD1. The CDR3 is CASSYSGTENQPQHF. CDR3 bases: TGTGCCAGCAGTTACTCCGGGACAGAAAATCAGCCCCAGCATTTT.